These 20 T cell receptor beta chains originate from one sample sequenced in a study of shared clonotypes between healthy human individuals. Generated by immunoSEQ multiplex PCR, the TCRdb table keeps only in-frame clones and is missing some. This table holds 1.4 million or so clones, approximately 98.5% found once. The source material was naive CD4+ T cells sorted from blood. The subset here: CD45RA+ positively selected. All receptors come from a man between 25 and 39 years old in good health.

This chain uses TRBV6-5 with TRBJ2-3, with 8 nucleotides matching TRBD2. The CDR3 contains 15 residues. Germline CDR1 reads MNHEY; CDR2 reads SVGAGI. The trim removed 4 bases at V and 3 bases at J, leaving 6 bases unmatched. The CDR3 loop reads CASSSQLAATDTQYF. CDR3 DNA: TGTGCCAGCAGTTCCCAACTAGCGGCAACAGATACGCAGTATTTT.

V is TRBV6-1 and J is TRBJ1-2; possible D gene TRBD1, 5 bases. CDR1 and CDR2 from the germline V gene are MNHNS and SASEGT. The V gene lost 6 bases and the J gene lost 4 bases, with 12 bases spanning the gap. The CDR3 has 13 amino acids. CDR3 sequence reads: CASRRDVGYGYTF. The CDR3 DNA reads TGTGCCAGCAGAAGGGACGTTGGCTATGGCTACACCTTC.

The CDR3 sequence: CASSFDRQETQYF. As DNA, the CDR3 is TGTGCCAGCAGCTTTGACAGGCAAGAGACCCAGTACTTC. This chain links TRBV5-4 with TRBJ2-5; tentative D call: TRBD1 (6 bases). Between the trimmed V and J ends, which lost 2 bases and 2 bases, there was a span of 7 bases. Germline V gives CDR1 SGHNT, CDR2 YYREEE (reference sequence). There are 13 residues in the CDR3.

V usage is TRBV11-2 and J usage is TRBJ2-7, with 8 bases lining up with TRBD2. This CDR3 is 18 amino acids long. Per the germline V gene, CDR1 is SGHAT and CDR2 is FQNNGV. V shed 2 bases and J 2 bases; nucleotides not matched to a gene: 14. CDR3 amino acids: CASSLQVVVGLDPYEQYF. CDR3 DNA: TGTGCCAGCAGCTTACAGGTGGTAGTGGGACTAGATCCCTACGAGCAGTACTTC.

This rearrangement joins TRBV10-3 to TRBJ2-1; TRBD2 agrees at 14 bases. The V gene's germline CDR1 is ENHRY and CDR2 SYGVKD. The CDR3 consists of 15 residues. The junction had 4 bases not matched to a gene; V was cut back by 5 bases and J by 7 bases. This CDR3 reads CAISPGLAGANEQFF. The DNA for the CDR3 is TGTGCCATCAGTCCGGGACTAGCGGGAGCGAATGAGCAGTTCTTC.

The chain carries TRBV4-1 and TRBJ2-2; D may match TRBD1 or TRBD2 (5 bases each). Germline CDR1 reads MGHRA; CDR2 reads YSYEKL. This CDR3 region has 16 residues. Trimming pared 3 bases from V and 0 bases from J, leaving 11 bases between. The CDR3 bases are TGCGCCAGCAGCCATTGGGGGAGTTCGAACACCGGGGAGCTGTTTTTT. This encodes CASSHWGSSNTGELFF.

The chain couples TRBV5-6 to TRBJ1-5; tentatively, D is TRBD1 (5 bases). The CDR3 has 15 amino acids. CDR1 and CDR2 from the germline V gene are SGHDT and YYEEEE. V dropped 5 bases and J dropped 0 bases, with 12 bases sitting between them. CDR3 loop: CASSRDPRSNQPQHF. The CDR3 bases are TGTGCCAGCAGTAGGGACCCACGTAGCAATCAGCCCCAGCATTTT.

The V and J genes are TRBV5-1 and TRBJ2-1; 7 bases fit TRBD2. Germline CDR1 SGHRS, CDR2 YFSETQ. Trimming took 5 bases from V and 8 from J; bases not matched to a gene: 10. This CDR3 has 14 amino acids. The CDR3 nucleotides read TGCGCCAGCAGATACGTGTTTGGGGGGGATGAGCAGTTCTTC. Protein: CASRYVFGGDEQFF.

The chain employs TRBV7-3 and TRBJ2-2, with TRBD2 identical over 12 bases. Trimming removed 3 bases from V and 4 bases from J; junction bases left unmatched: 3. CDR1 is SGHTA and CDR2 is FQGTGA in the germline V gene. This CDR3 is built from 16 residues. The CDR3 DNA reads as TGTGCCAGCAGCTTGCTAGCGGGAGGGTTCACCGGGGAGCTGTTTTTT. This codes for CASSLLAGGFTGELFF.

The chain couples TRBV10-1 to TRBJ2-2; the D gene is possibly TRBD2 (5 bases). Germline assignment: CDR1 WNHNN and CDR2 SYGVQD (reference sequence). Deletions cut 4 bases from V and 0 bases from J, with 12 bases between. This CDR3 is 16 amino acids long. The CDR3 here is CASSVKRRANTGELFF. The DNA for the CDR3 is TGCGCCAGCAGTGTTAAAAGGCGGGCGAACACCGGGGAGCTGTTTTTT.

This chain connects TRBV7-9 to TRBJ2-2, with 11 bases that match TRBD2. The CDR3 runs 17 residues. Germline CDR1 reads SEHNR; CDR2 reads FQNEAQ (reference sequence). With V trimmed by 2 bases and J by 4 bases, 6 bases remained unmatched. CDR3 residues: CASSLKFGLAGTGELFF. CDR3 sequence (DNA): TGTGCCAGCAGCTTAAAATTCGGACTAGCGGGCACCGGGGAGCTGTTTTTT.

This chain connects TRBV28 to TRBJ1-5, with 10 bases identical to TRBD1. Germline CDR1 is MDHEN and CDR2 is SYDVKM. V lost 5 bases to trimming and J lost 4 bases; unmatched junction nucleotides: 5. The CDR3 length is 15 residues. CDR3 bases: TGTGCCAGCAGTACGCCGGGACAGGGGAATCAGCCCCAGCATTTT. Residues: CASSTPGQGNQPQHF. The whole variable domain, remainder taken from reference TRBV28 and TRBJ1-5, is DVKVTQSSRYLVKRTGEKVFLECVQDMDHENMFWYRQDPGLGLRLIYFSYDVKMKEKGDIPEGYSVSREKKERFSLILESASTNQTSMYLCASSTPGQGNQPQHFGDGTRLSIL.

The rearrangement joins TRBV14 to TRBJ1-5; D unclear. Between the trimmed V and J ends, which lost 3 bases and 6 bases, there was a span of 9 bases. Germline lookup yields CDR1 SGHDN and CDR2 FVKESK. CDR3 length: 13 residues. The DNA of the CDR3 is TGTGCCAGCAGCCACGAACTAGGTCAGCCCCAGCATTTT. This encodes CASSHELGQPQHF.

This clone showed up just once. CDR3 DNA sequence: TGTGCCAGCAGCTTAAATCCGACAGGGGGCGTTTTCTACTACAATGAGCAGTTCTTC. Its translation: CASSLNPTGGVFYYNEQFF. V and J are TRBV7-9 and TRBJ2-1, with 10 nucleotides matching TRBD1. V lost 2 bases and J lost 3; bases outside the gene matches: 13. CDR1 is SEHNR, CDR2 FQNEAQ, per germline (reference sequence). The CDR3 spans 19 residues.

The J gene is TRBJ2-1, the V gene TRBV29-1, with 7 bases matching TRBD1. CDR3 length: 13 residues. Germline V gives CDR1 SQVTM, CDR2 ANQGSEA. V gave up 6 bases and J gave up 6 bases; unmatched junction bases: 8. In DNA form, the CDR3 reads TGCAGCGTGGCTCCGACAGGGTTCAATGAGCAGTTCTTC. Residues: CSVAPTGFNEQFF.

The gene calls are TRBV10-3 and TRBJ2-7; possible D gene TRBD2, 8 bases. The CDR3 covers 14 residues. Germline V gene lookup returns CDR1 ENHRY and CDR2 SYGVKD. The V gene lost 7 bases and the J gene lost 3 bases, with 16 bases spanning the gap. The CDR3, as DNA: TGTGCCATCACTCGGGAGGGACAGTTCTACGAGCAGTACTTC. Residues: CAITREGQFYEQYF.

The rearrangement joins TRBV28 to TRBJ2-1, with TRBD2 matching 7 bases. Germline V lookup: CDR1 MDHEN, CDR2 SYDVKM. The CDR3 length is 16 residues. Trimming cost V 2 bases and J 3 bases; bases outside gene matches: 7. The CDR3, as DNA: TGTGCCAGCAGTTTAAGGATAGCGGGCTACTACAATGAGCAGTTCTTC. Translating gives CASSLRIAGYYNEQFF.

About this clone itself: The sample has other DNA sequences that encode this CDR3 too. The chain's CDR3 is CASSLTGGEYGYTF. The DNA of the CDR3 is TGTGCCAGCAGCTTAACAGGGGGCGAGTATGGCTACACCTTC. J is TRBJ1-2 and V is TRBV7-9, with 9 bases that match TRBD1. Trimming took 2 bases from V and 5 from J; bases not matched to a gene: 3. CDR3 length: 14 amino acids. Germline V CDR1 and CDR2: SEHNR, FQNEAQ (reference sequence).

The rearrangement joins TRBV11-2 to TRBJ2-5; D not certain. V lost 5 bases to trimming and J lost 0 bases, with 7 bases between them. CDR3 length: 13 residues. Germline lookup yields CDR1 SGHAT and CDR2 FQNNGV. The CDR3 sequence: CASSQSYQETQYF. The CDR3 DNA sequence: TGTGCCAGCAGCCAGTCATACCAAGAGACCCAGTACTTC.

The chain employs TRBV30 and TRBJ2-1; 7 nucleotides line up with TRBD2. The V segment lost 3 bases and the J segment 0 bases; nucleotides outside the gene matches: 8. The CDR3 has 16 residues. In germline, CDR1 is GTSNPN, CDR2 SVGIG (reference sequence). CDR3 DNA sequence: TGTGCCTGGAGGCTCCTGCGCGGGAGCTCCTACAATGAGCAGTTCTTC. Amino acid sequence: CAWRLLRGSSYNEQFF. Variable domain in full (rest from reference TRBV30 and TRBJ2-1): SQTIHQWPATLVQPVGSPLSLECTVEGTSNPNLYWYRQAAGRGLQLLFYSVGIGQISSEVPQNLSASRPQDRQFILSSKKLLLSDSGFYLCAWRLLRGSSYNEQFFGPGTRLTVL.